Listed here are 27 T cell receptor beta chains from one sample, sequenced in a study of T cell repertoires in ileal Crohn's disease. TCRdb keeps only in-frame clones here, not all; method: immunoSEQ multiplex PCR. The data contain roughly 3,000 clones, approximately 93% of them singletons. Time point: inflamed ileum from the surgical specimen. What was sequenced was ileal tissue. These receptors were collected from an adult with Crohn's disease.

The CDR3 reads CASSGTVQETQYF. DNA for the CDR3: TGCGCCAGCAGCGGGACAGTCCAAGAGACCCAGTACTTC. The V gene is TRBV5-1, the J gene TRBJ2-5, with 7 bases that match TRBD1. Trimming took 4 bases from V and 1 from J; bases not matched to a gene: 1. Germline CDR1 and CDR2: SGHRS and YFSETQ. This CDR3 has 13 residues.

This sequence joins TRBV7-9 and TRBJ1-1; a weak D match, TRBD1 (5 bases). Germline V gene lookup returns CDR1 SEHNR and CDR2 FQNEAQ (reference sequence). Trimming pared 1 base from V and 5 bases from J, leaving 8 bases between. This CDR3 spans 13 amino acids. The CDR3 region is CASSLEGKTEAFF. CDR3 nucleotide sequence: TGTGCCAGCAGCTTAGAGGGGAAGACTGAAGCTTTCTTT.

In DNA form, the CDR3 reads TGTGCCAGTAGTATATGGGGGGGGGATACGCAGTATTTT. Translation: CASSIWGGDTQYF. The rearrangement links TRBV19 to TRBJ2-3; 7 bases map to TRBD2. Unmatched junction bases numbered 2, after V lost 2 bases and J lost 6 bases. The germline gives CDR1 LNHDA, CDR2 SQIVND (reference sequence). The CDR3 spans 13 residues.

The chain recombines TRBV6-5 with TRBJ2-3; D not resolved. The germline CDR1 and CDR2 sequences are MNHEY and SVGAGI. Trimming shortened V by 3 bases and J by 0 bases, and 7 bases separated the two germline ends. The CDR3 runs to 14 residues. CDR3 DNA: TGTGCCAGCAGTTATTTCCGGAGCACAGATACGCAGTATTTT. It specifies CASSYFRSTDTQYF.

The J gene is TRBJ2-5, the V gene TRBV10-3; perhaps D is TRBD1 or TRBD2 (5 bases each). V was pared by 4 bases and J by 4 bases, with 16 bases between. From germline, CDR1 is ENHRY and CDR2 SYGVKD. The CDR3 runs to 15 residues. The DNA for the CDR3 is TGTGCCATCAGTGGCTGGGTCCGGGACCCAGAGACCCAGTACTTC. It codes for CAISGWVRDPETQYF.

CDR3 loop: CASSQEWGSGGVYEQYF. In DNA form, the CDR3 reads TGCGCCAGCAGCCAAGAATGGGGTAGCGGGGGCGTCTACGAGCAGTACTTC. The V gene is TRBV4-3, the J gene TRBJ2-7; 9 bases map to TRBD2. V shed 0 bases, J shed 3 bases, and the junction held 9 bases outside the gene matches. The germline CDR1 and CDR2 sequences are LGHNA and YSLEER. There are 17 residues in the CDR3.

The CDR3 sequence: CASTPGTVTEAFF. In nucleotides, the CDR3 is TGTGCCAGCACCCCGGGGACAGTCACTGAAGCTTTCTTT. This chain uses TRBV28 with TRBJ1-1; TRBD1 matches 7 bases. Germline V CDR1 and CDR2: MDHEN, SYDVKM. The CDR3 is 13 residues long. Trimming cost V 7 bases and J 4 bases; bases outside gene matches: 6.

This chain connects TRBV10-2 to TRBJ1-4, with D tentatively TRBD1 (5 bases). Germline CDR1 and CDR2: WSHSY and SAAADI. CDR3 length: 15 amino acids. Between the trimmed V and J ends, which lost 4 bases and 7 bases, there was a span of 16 bases. The CDR3 bases are TGCGCCAGCAGTGTGTCGGGACGGGCGGGTGAAAAACTGTTTTTT. Translation: CASSVSGRAGEKLFF.

In this sample, this clone turned up once. V and J are TRBV4-3 and TRBJ1-1; D gene ambiguous. The V end lost 4 bases, the J end lost 12 bases, and 21 bases lay between the germline ends. This CDR3 spans 14 amino acids. Germline V gene lookup returns CDR1 LGHNA and CDR2 YSLEER. The CDR3 sequence: CASSRGTIYLPTFF. The CDR3 DNA follows: TGCGCCAGCAGCCGAGGAACAATATATCTTCCTACTTTCTTT.

V gene TRBV11-2 combines with J gene TRBJ2-1; tentatively, D is TRBD1 or TRBD2 (5 bases each). This CDR3 comprises 14 residues. CDR1 SGHAT and CDR2 FQNNGV come from the germline V gene. V lost 4 bases to trimming and J lost 5 bases, with 12 bases between them. For the CDR3, the DNA is TGTGCCAGCAGCTCCGGGGTCAGGGACAATGAGCAGTTCTTC. Amino acid sequence: CASSSGVRDNEQFF.

J is TRBJ2-6 and V is TRBV6-6, with TRBD1 identical over 12 bases. This CDR3 comprises 14 residues. CDR1 MNHNY and CDR2 SVGAGI come from the germline V gene (reference sequence). The chain's CDR3 is CAGTGGAGANVLTF. The CDR3 bases are TGTGCGGGGACAGGGGGCGCTGGGGCCAACGTCCTGACTTTC.

The rearrangement joins TRBV19 to TRBJ1-1; 9 bases match TRBD1. The V and J ends lost 3 bases and 4 bases, in that order; junction bases with no gene match: 3. Looked up from germline, CDR1 is LNHDA and CDR2 is SQIVND (reference sequence). The CDR3 loop spans 14 amino acids. The CDR3 nucleotides are TGTGCCAGTAGTATCTGGACAGGGGCCACTGAAGCTTTCTTT. Translating it yields CASSIWTGATEAFF.

The gene calls are TRBV28 and TRBJ1-4, with a possible D match to TRBD1 (6 bases). The V end lost 3 bases, the J end lost 6 bases, and 14 bases lay between the germline ends. The V gene's germline CDR1 is MDHEN and CDR2 SYDVKM. The length of the CDR3 is 15 residues. The DNA of the CDR3 is TGTGCCAGCAGTTTCACCGGGACACAGGATGAAAAACTGTTTTTT. Protein sequence: CASSFTGTQDEKLFF. Using reference TRBV28 and TRBJ1-4 for the parts outside the CDR3, the full variable domain is DVKVTQSSRYLVKRTGEKVFLECVQDMDHENMFWYRQDPGLGLRLIYFSYDVKMKEKGDIPEGYSVSREKKERFSLILESASTNQTSMYLCASSFTGTQDEKLFFGSGTQLSVL.

V is TRBV2 and J is TRBJ1-1, with no clear D. Deletions cut 3 bases from V and 0 bases from J, with 8 bases between. Per germline, CDR1 SNHLY and CDR2 FYNNEI. This CDR3 has 14 residues. The CDR3 protein is CASSDRGMNTEAFF. The CDR3 DNA reads TGTGCCAGCAGTGATCGGGGAATGAACACTGAAGCTTTCTTT. The complete variable domain, with remaining parts taken from reference TRBV2 and TRBJ1-1, reads EPEVTQTPSHQVTQMGQEVILRCVPISNHLYFYWYRQILGQKVEFLVSFYNNEISEKSEIFDDQFSVERPDGSNFTLKIRSTKLEDSAMYFCASSDRGMNTEAFFGQGTRLTVV.

On this clone: One junction end disagrees with the germline gene, perhaps due to a read error. The rearrangement links TRBV13 to TRBJ1-2, with D tentatively TRBD1 (6 bases). CDR3 size: 11 residues. Per the germline V gene, CDR1 is PRHDT and CDR2 is FYEKMQ (reference sequence). Here the CDR3 DNA reads TGTGCCAGCAGCTTACATGACGGACAGAACTTC. It translates to CASSLHDGQNF.

The chain is built from TRBV7-2 and TRBJ2-1; 8 nucleotides align to TRBD2. Trimming cost V 4 bases and J 4 bases; bases outside gene matches: 9. Germline CDR1 SGHTA, CDR2 FQGNSA. The CDR3 consists of 16 residues. CDR3 nucleotides: TGTGCCAGCAGCTGGCCCCGGGGGGGCCGGTACAATGAGCAGTTCTTC. Its protein product is CASSWPRGGRYNEQFF.

V usage is TRBV11-2 and J usage is TRBJ2-3; possible D gene TRBD2, 6 bases. Germline CDR1 reads SGHAT; CDR2 reads FQNNGV. This CDR3 has 17 amino acids. Between the trimmed V and J ends, which lost 5 bases and 3 bases, there was a span of 21 bases. Here the CDR3 reads CASSVQTAGRRTDTQYF. The CDR3 DNA follows: TGTGCCAGCAGCGTCCAGACGGCGGGGAGGAGAACAGATACGCAGTATTTT.

This clone appeared a single time. The chain uses TRBV7-9 and TRBJ2-1, with 11 bases aligning to TRBD1. Trimming removed 5 bases from V and 8 bases from J; junction bases left unmatched: 8. Germline loops: CDR1 SEHNR, CDR2 FQNEAQ (reference sequence). This CDR3 has 15 amino acids. This chain's CDR3 is CASSIHGTGGDEQFF. The CDR3 bases are TGTGCCAGCAGCATTCACGGGACAGGGGGTGATGAGCAGTTCTTC.

This chain joins TRBV6-6 and TRBJ1-1, with a possible D match to TRBD1 (6 bases). Germline V gene lookup returns CDR1 MNHNY and CDR2 SVGAGI (reference sequence). CDR3 length: 14 amino acids. Trimming took off 2 bases at V and 1 base at J, with 8 bases between the two ends. This CDR3 reads CASSYGTKNTEAFF. In DNA, the CDR3 is TGTGCCAGCAGTTACGGGACAAAGAACACTGAAGCTTTCTTT.

The chain joins TRBV7-2 to TRBJ2-5; 9 bases fit TRBD2. The CDR3 contains 14 residues. The ends lost 3 bases at V and 4 bases at J; junction bases unmatched: 3. Germline loops: CDR1 SGHTA, CDR2 FQGNSA. As DNA, the CDR3 is TGTGCCAGCAGCTTGGGGACTAGCTTAGAGACCCAGTACTTC. Its translation is CASSLGTSLETQYF.

The rearrangement uses TRBV9 and TRBJ2-7; D is uncertain. The V gene's germline CDR1 is SGDLS and CDR2 YYNGEE. The length of the CDR3 is 16 residues. Deletions cut 4 bases from V and 5 bases from J, with 22 bases between. The CDR3 reads CASSPWTEIGSHEQYF. CDR3 DNA: TGTGCCAGCAGCCCGTGGACGGAAATAGGGTCCCACGAGCAGTACTTC.

This clone has only a few counts. The V and J genes are TRBV19 and TRBJ1-5; possible D gene TRBD1, 5 bases. V lost 1 base and J 11 bases, leaving 18 bases between the germline ends. The CDR3 spans 15 residues. Germline lookup yields CDR1 LNHDA and CDR2 SQIVND (reference sequence). DNA of the CDR3: TGTGCCAGTAGTATAGGTGACAGTCGGGGTGGGTCCCAGCATTTT. It translates to CASSIGDSRGGSQHF.

The chain has TRBV4-1 and TRBJ2-2; D may be TRBD2 (5 bases). The CDR3 runs to 12 residues. Trimming stripped 10 bases from V and 6 bases from J, with 12 bases between. Germline V gene data show CDR1 as MGHRA and CDR2 as YSYEKL. CDR3: CATLDYAGELFF. The CDR3 nucleotides are TGCGCCACCCTAGACTACGCCGGGGAGCTGTTTTTT.

The CDR3, as DNA: TGCGCCAGCAGCCCCGATGGAAAGTCGACAAATGAGCAGTTCTTC. Amino acids: CASSPDGKSTNEQFF. This sequence joins TRBV4-1 and TRBJ2-1; D not resolved. The V and J ends lost 4 bases and 7 bases respectively, with 17 bases between them. Germline CDR1 and CDR2: MGHRA and YSYEKL. The CDR3 loop spans 15 amino acids.

This clone was observed a single time. The V and J genes are TRBV18 and TRBJ2-3, with 8 bases that match TRBD1. The CDR3 loop spans 12 amino acids. The germline gives CDR1 KGHSH, CDR2 LQKENI. Losses at the gene ends were 5 bases for V and 5 bases for J; bases not matched to a gene: 0. In DNA form, the CDR3 reads TGTGCCAGCTCAACAGGGGGAGATACGCAGTATTTT. Translating gives CASSTGGDTQYF.

The V call is TRBV27, the J call TRBJ2-5; 7 bases line up with TRBD1. The CDR3 sequence is 14 residues long. From germline, CDR1 is MNHEY and CDR2 SMNVEV (reference sequence). Trimming took 6 bases from V and 0 from J; bases not matched to a gene: 4. This chain's CDR3 is CASRRQGNQETQYF. In nucleotides, the CDR3 is TGTGCCAGCAGGCGACAGGGCAACCAAGAGACCCAGTACTTC.

The chain is built from TRBV13 and TRBJ2-7, with TRBD1 matching over 8 bases. The trim removed 0 bases at V and 0 bases at J, leaving 4 bases unmatched. The CDR3 length is 16 residues. Per germline, CDR1 PRHDT and CDR2 FYEKMQ (reference sequence). This CDR3 reads CASSLGGQAYSYEQYF. In DNA form, the CDR3 reads TGTGCCAGCAGCTTAGGGGGACAGGCCTACTCCTACGAGCAGTACTTC.